This T cell receptor beta chain came from a study of blood T cell repertoires in COVID-19. Trimming left V 0 bases short and J 13 bases short, with 22 bases between. The germline CDR1 and CDR2 sequences are SGHNT and YYREEE (reference sequence). The CDR3 length is 16 residues. Measured with immunoSEQ multiplex PCR; TCRdb has only the in-frame clones, and not every one. The data show 350,000 to 400,000 clones, about 89% seen once. The chain combines TRBV5-4 with TRBJ1-4; unclear D gene. Sequenced material: PBMCs or T cells enriched from blood (not recorded which). The TCR comes from a woman in her forties who had been exposed to COVID-19. CDR3 DNA sequence: TGTGCCAGCAGCTTGGCAGGAACCCGAAACCCTGAGTCACTGTTTTTT. It is translated as CASSLAGTRNPESLFF. Full variable domain (outside the CDR3, taken from reference TRBV5-4 and TRBJ1-4): ETGVTQSPTHLIKTRGQQVTLRCSSQSGHNTVSWYQQALGQGPQFIFQYYREEENGRGNFPPRFSGLQFPNYSSELNVNALELDDSALYLCASSLAGTRNPESLFFGSGTQLSVL.